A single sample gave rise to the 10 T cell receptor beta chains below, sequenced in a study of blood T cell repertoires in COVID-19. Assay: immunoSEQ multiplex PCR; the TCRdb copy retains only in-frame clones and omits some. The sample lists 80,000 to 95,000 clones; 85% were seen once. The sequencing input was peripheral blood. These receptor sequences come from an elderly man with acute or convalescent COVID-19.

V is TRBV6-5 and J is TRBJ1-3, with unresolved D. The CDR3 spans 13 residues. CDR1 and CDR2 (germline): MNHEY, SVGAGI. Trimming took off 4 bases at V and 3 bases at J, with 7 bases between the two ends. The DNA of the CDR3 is TGTGCCAGCAGTTCGACAAGTGGAAACACCATATATTTT. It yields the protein CASSSTSGNTIYF.

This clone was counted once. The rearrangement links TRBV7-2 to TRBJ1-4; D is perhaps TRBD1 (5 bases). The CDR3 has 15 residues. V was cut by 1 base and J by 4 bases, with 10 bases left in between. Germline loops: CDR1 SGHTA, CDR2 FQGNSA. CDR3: CASSLGTGRNEKLFF. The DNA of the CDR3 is TGTGCCAGCAGCTTAGGTACAGGACGTAATGAAAAACTGTTTTTT.

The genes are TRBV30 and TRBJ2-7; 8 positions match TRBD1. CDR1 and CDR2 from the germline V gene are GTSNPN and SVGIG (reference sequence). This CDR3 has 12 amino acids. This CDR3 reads CVEEVRGLEQYF. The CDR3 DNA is TGTGTCGAGGAAGTCAGGGGGCTCGAGCAGTACTTC.

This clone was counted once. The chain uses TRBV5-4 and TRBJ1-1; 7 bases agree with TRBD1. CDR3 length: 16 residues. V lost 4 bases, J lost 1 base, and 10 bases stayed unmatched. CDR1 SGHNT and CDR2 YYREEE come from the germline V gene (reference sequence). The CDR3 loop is CASSLVYRGGNTEAFF. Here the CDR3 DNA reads TGTGCCAGCAGCCTCGTTTACAGGGGTGGGAACACTGAAGCTTTCTTT.

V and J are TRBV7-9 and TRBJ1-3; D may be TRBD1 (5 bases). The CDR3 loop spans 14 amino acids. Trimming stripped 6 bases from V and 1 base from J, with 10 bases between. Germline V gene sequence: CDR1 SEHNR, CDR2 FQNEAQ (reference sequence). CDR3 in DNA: TGTGCCAGCAGGGGGGGTTTTTCTGGAAACACCATATATTTT. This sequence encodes CASRGGFSGNTIYF.

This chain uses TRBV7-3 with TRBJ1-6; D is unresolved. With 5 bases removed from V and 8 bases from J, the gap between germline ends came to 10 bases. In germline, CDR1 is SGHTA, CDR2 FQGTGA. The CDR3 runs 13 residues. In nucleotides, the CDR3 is TGTGCCAGCAGCCACTTCAGCGATTCACCCCTCCACTTT. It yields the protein CASSHFSDSPLHF.

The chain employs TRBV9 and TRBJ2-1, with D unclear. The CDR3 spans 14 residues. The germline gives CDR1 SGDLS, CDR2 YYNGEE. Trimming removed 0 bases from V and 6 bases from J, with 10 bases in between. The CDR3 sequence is CASSVVSPGNEQFF. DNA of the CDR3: TGTGCCAGCAGCGTAGTTTCGCCGGGCAATGAGCAGTTCTTC.

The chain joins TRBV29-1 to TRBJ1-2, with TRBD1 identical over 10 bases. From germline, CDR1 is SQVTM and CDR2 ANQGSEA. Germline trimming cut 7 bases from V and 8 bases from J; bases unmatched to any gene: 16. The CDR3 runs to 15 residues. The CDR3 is CSARAPGQGTTGYTF. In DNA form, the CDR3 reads TGCAGCGCACGAGCACCGGGACAGGGGACGACAGGCTACACCTTC.

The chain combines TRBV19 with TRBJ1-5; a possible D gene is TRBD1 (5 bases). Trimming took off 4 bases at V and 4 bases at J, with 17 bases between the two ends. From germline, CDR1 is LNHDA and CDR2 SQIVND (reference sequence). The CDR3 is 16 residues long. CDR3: CASSTAGIGVNQPQHF. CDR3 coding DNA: TGTGCCAGTAGTACCGCGGGAATAGGGGTTAATCAGCCCCAGCATTTT.

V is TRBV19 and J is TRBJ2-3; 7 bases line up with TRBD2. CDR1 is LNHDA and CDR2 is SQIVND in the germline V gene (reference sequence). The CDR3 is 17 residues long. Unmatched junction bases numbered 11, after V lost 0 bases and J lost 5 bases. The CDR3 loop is CASSIDSRAGVRDTQYF. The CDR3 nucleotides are TGTGCCAGTAGTATAGATTCCCGTGCGGGAGTGAGAGATACGCAGTATTTT.